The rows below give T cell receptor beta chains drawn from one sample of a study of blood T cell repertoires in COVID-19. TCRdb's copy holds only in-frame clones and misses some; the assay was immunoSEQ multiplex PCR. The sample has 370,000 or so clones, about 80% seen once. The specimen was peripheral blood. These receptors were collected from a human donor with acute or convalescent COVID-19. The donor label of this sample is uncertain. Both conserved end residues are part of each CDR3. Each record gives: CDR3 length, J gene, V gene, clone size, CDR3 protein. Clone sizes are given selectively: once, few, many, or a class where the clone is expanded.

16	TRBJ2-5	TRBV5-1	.	CASSPGLAGGKETQYF
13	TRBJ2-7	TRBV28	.	CASSLVAAYEQYF
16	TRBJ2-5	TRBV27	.	CASSRLDRGNQETQYF
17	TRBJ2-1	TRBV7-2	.	CASSLVGLASTYNEQFF
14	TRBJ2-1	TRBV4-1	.	CASSHQRGYNEQFF
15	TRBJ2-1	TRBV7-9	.	CASSRVRNSYNEQFF
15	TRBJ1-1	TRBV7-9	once	CASSAYSNPNTEAFF
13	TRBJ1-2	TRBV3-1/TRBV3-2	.	CASSQSGVYGYTF
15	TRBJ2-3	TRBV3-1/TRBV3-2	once	CASSRGDLSTDTQYF
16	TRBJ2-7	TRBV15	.	CATSRNPQGPTYEQYF